This is a list of T cell receptor beta chains from one sample in a study of T cell changes during pregnancy in multiple sclerosis. The repertoire was sequenced with immunoSEQ multiplex PCR; TCRdb's copy has only in-frame clones and lacks some. The sample shows about 39,000 clones, 90% to 95% of them seen only once. Sequenced here: CD4+ T cells from peripheral blood mononuclear cells, sampled after pregnancy. These receptor sequences come from a female donor with multiple sclerosis, enrolled in a pregnancy study. Each CDR3 is given with its conserved first and last residue. Each record gives: CDR3 DNA, CDR3 protein, D gene, clone size, V gene, J gene. A D gene is named only where the DNA matches it firmly. Clone size is stated in some rows and not others, as once, few, many or a class when expanded.

cdr3_nt: TGTGCCAGCAGCTTAGGGACAGTCTACGAGCAGTACTTC
cdr3_aa: CASSLGTVYEQYF
d_call: NA
clone_size: NA
v_call: TRBV7-2
j_call: TRBJ2-7

cdr3_nt: TGCAGCGGGGGGGTCCCGAACACTGAAGCTTTCTTT
cdr3_aa: CSGGVPNTEAFF
d_call: NA
clone_size: NA
v_call: TRBV29-1
j_call: TRBJ1-1

cdr3_nt: TGTGCCAGCAGTTACCTTAGCCGGGGGGGGGAGCTGTTTTTT
cdr3_aa: CASSYLSRGGELFF
d_call: NA
clone_size: NA
v_call: TRBV27
j_call: TRBJ2-2

cdr3_nt: TGTGCCAGCTCTGCAGTGAACACTGAAGCTTTCTTT
cdr3_aa: CASSAVNTEAFF
d_call: NA
clone_size: NA
v_call: TRBV18
j_call: TRBJ1-1

cdr3_nt: TGTGCCAGCAGCTTCCGGGACAGGGGTTACGAGCAGTACTTC
cdr3_aa: CASSFRDRGYEQYF
d_call: TRBD1
clone_size: NA
v_call: TRBV5-4
j_call: TRBJ2-7

cdr3_nt: TGTGCCACCAGCCCCACGGCAGGGAAACGGGAAAAACTGTTTTTT
cdr3_aa: CATSPTAGKREKLFF
d_call: NA
clone_size: few
v_call: TRBV15
j_call: TRBJ1-4

cdr3_nt: TGTGCCAGCAGCTTGTTGCGACTAGCGGGGGGGATCACCGGGGAGCTGTTTTTT
cdr3_aa: CASSLLRLAGGITGELFF
d_call: TRBD2
clone_size: NA
v_call: TRBV5-6
j_call: TRBJ2-2

cdr3_nt: TGTGCCAGCAGCCCTCAGACAGGGGCCTTCGGGGGGGCCAACGTCCTGACTTTC
cdr3_aa: CASSPQTGAFGGANVLTF
d_call: TRBD1
clone_size: NA
v_call: TRBV6-4
j_call: TRBJ2-6

cdr3_nt: TGTGCCAGCAGTGGGGGGGGAGCCCTGGAAAACACCATATATTTT
cdr3_aa: CASSGGGALENTIYF
d_call: NA
clone_size: NA
v_call: TRBV2
j_call: TRBJ1-3

cdr3_nt: TGTGCCAGCAGTTTACTGTCCTCGCGGCAGCCGGCCGAACGGGGTGAAGCTTTCTTT
cdr3_aa: CASSLLSSRQPAERGEAFF
d_call: NA
clone_size: NA
v_call: TRBV27
j_call: TRBJ1-1

cdr3_nt: TGTGCCAGCAGTTCGACAGGGGGCACCGGCTACACCTTC
cdr3_aa: CASSSTGGTGYTF
d_call: TRBD1
clone_size: NA
v_call: TRBV6-4
j_call: TRBJ1-2